A single sample is the source of the 18 T cell receptor beta chains below, sequenced in a study of vaccination effects on CD4 cells after COVID-19. Sequencing was preceded by expansion of antigen-specific CD4+ T cells with viral peptide pools in the ViraFEST assay. Once cultured for 10 days, the cells underwent separation to obtain CD4+ T cells. Everyone in the study got two shots of either the BNT162b2 or mRNA-1273 vaccine. Profiled with immunoSEQ multiplex PCR; TCRdb holds only in-frame clones, not every one. Of 30,000 to 40,000 clones in the sample, about 80% were seen once. These receptors have no identified antigens. The material was CD4+ T cells from PBMCs cultured with HCoV-NL63 spike peptides, obtained after COVID-19 vaccination. Every receptor here comes from a human donor who received a COVID-19 vaccine. Some clones in this sample may be carry-over from other donors' samples.

This chain joins TRBV7-3 and TRBJ2-3; 7 bases are shared with TRBD2. Losses at the gene ends were 4 bases for V and 6 bases for J; bases not matched to a gene: 13. This CDR3 region has 16 residues. Per the germline V gene, CDR1 is SGHTA and CDR2 is FQGTGA. In DNA form, the CDR3 reads TGTGCCAGCAGCTCGCTAGCCGGGGGGAACGGCGATACGCAGTATTTT. This sequence encodes CASSSLAGGNGDTQYF.

The rearrangement uses TRBV9 and TRBJ1-6; D is unresolved. The germline V gene encodes CDR1 SGDLS and CDR2 YYNGEE. The V gene lost 3 bases and the J gene lost 10 bases, with 14 bases spanning the gap. CDR3 length: 14 residues. CDR3 sequence (DNA): TGTGCCAGCAGCGAGGGCCCCCGATACTCACCCCTCCACTTT. The encoded protein is CASSEGPRYSPLHF.

The chain carries TRBV10-1 and TRBJ2-3; D unresolved. Germline lookup yields CDR1 WNHNN and CDR2 SYGVQD (reference sequence). The CDR3 extends over 14 amino acids. V shed 3 bases and J shed 5 bases, with 12 bases lying between them. Here the CDR3 reads CASSEPPAVDTQYF. The CDR3 coding sequence is TGCGCCAGCAGTGAACCGCCGGCGGTAGATACGCAGTATTTT.

The rearrangement links TRBV5-1 to TRBJ1-2; D unresolved. The CDR3 totals 14 residues. CDR1 and CDR2 from the germline V gene are SGHRS and YFSETQ. V dropped 4 bases and J dropped 1 base, with 11 bases sitting between them. CDR3 sequence: CASSRDSLNYGYTF. The CDR3 nucleotides read TGCGCCAGCAGCCGGGATAGTCTTAACTATGGCTACACCTTC.

The genes are TRBV2 and TRBJ1-1, with unresolved D. The CDR3 sequence is 13 residues long. Trimming removed 6 bases at V and 1 base at J, with 9 bases between. Germline CDR1 and CDR2: SNHLY and FYNNEI. CDR3 nucleotides: TGTGCCAGCAGATTGGAGGCGAACACTGAAGCTTTCTTT. As protein: CASRLEANTEAFF.

The chain links TRBV12-3 or TRBV12-4 to TRBJ2-5; D is ambiguous. The CDR3 is 11 amino acids. V was clipped by 4 bases and J by 4 bases, with 4 bases between them. The CDR3 is CASSWGETQYF. Written as DNA, the CDR3 is TGTGCCAGCAGTTGGGGAGAGACCCAGTACTTC.

The chain is built from TRBV5-1 and TRBJ2-1; D remains unclear. Deletions cut 7 bases from V and 1 base from J, with 12 bases between. The CDR3 is made up of 14 amino acids. The V gene's germline CDR1 is SGHRS and CDR2 YFSETQ. For the CDR3, the DNA is TGCGCCAGCGGTGCGGCGCAGTCCTACAATGAGCAGTTCTTC. It codes for CASGAAQSYNEQFF.

This rearrangement joins TRBV18 to TRBJ1-1; D call uncertain. The germline CDR1 and CDR2 sequences are KGHSH and LQKENI. The V end was cut by 3 bases, the J end by 6 bases, with 17 bases between. The CDR3 extends over 15 amino acids. The CDR3 spells CASSPVPGGGPEAFF. The CDR3 DNA sequence: TGTGCCAGCTCACCGGTTCCGGGAGGAGGGCCTGAAGCTTTCTTT.

The V call is TRBV6-1, the J call TRBJ1-5; D not certain. The germline CDR1 and CDR2 sequences are MNHNS and SASEGT. Trimming shortened V by 1 base and J by 0 bases, and 10 bases separated the two germline ends. This CDR3 contains 16 residues. The CDR3 here is CASSEGMGYSNQPQHF. The CDR3 DNA is TGTGCCAGCAGTGAAGGGATGGGGTATAGCAATCAGCCCCAGCATTTT.

The chain combines TRBV25-1 with TRBJ2-3; tentative D call: TRBD2 (6 bases). V lost 6 bases, J lost 7 bases, and 17 bases lay in between. The CDR3 consists of 14 residues. CDR1 MGHDK and CDR2 SYGVNS come from the germline V gene. The CDR3, as DNA: TGTGCCAGCAGGGGGCCCACGGAGGGTAATACGCAGTATTTT. Protein sequence: CASRGPTEGNTQYF.

Only a few counts were recorded for this clone. The chain couples TRBV4-3 to TRBJ1-3; D is possibly TRBD1 (5 bases). The CDR3 consists of 16 residues. The germline V gene encodes CDR1 LGHNA and CDR2 YSLEER. Trimming removed 2 bases from V and 0 bases from J, with 11 bases in between. The CDR3 protein is CASSQTTDNSGNTIYF. The CDR3 nucleotides are TGCGCCAGCAGCCAAACGACAGACAACTCTGGAAACACCATATATTTT.

The chain combines TRBV18 with TRBJ2-5; D ambiguous. V gave up 6 bases and J gave up 2 bases, with 10 bases separating them. CDR3 size: 13 residues. Germline CDR1 KGHSH, CDR2 LQKENI. The CDR3 loop is CASSPNRQETQYF. As DNA, the CDR3 is TGTGCCAGCTCCCCGAACCGACAAGAGACCCAGTACTTC. The whole variable domain, filled in from reference TRBV18 and TRBJ2-5, reads NAGVMQNPRHLVRRRGQEARLRCSPMKGHSHVYWYRQLPEEGLKFMVYLQKENIIDESGMPKERFSAEFPKEGPSILRIQQVVRGDSAAYFCASSPNRQETQYFGPGTRLLVL.

V and J are TRBV4-3 and TRBJ2-3; 10 bases are shared with TRBD2. Germline CDR1 and CDR2: LGHNA and YSLEER. V lost 0 bases to trimming and J lost 5 bases; unmatched junction nucleotides: 8. The CDR3 runs to 17 residues. Here the CDR3 DNA reads TGCGCCAGCAGCCAAGATGCCAGCGGGGGGGCAGGAGATACGCAGTATTTT. This codes for CASSQDASGGAGDTQYF.

Only a few counts were recorded for this clone. V and J are TRBV15 and TRBJ1-4; D is possibly TRBD1 (6 bases). Trimming cost V 4 bases and J 5 bases, with 14 bases left between them. Germline CDR1 is LNHNV and CDR2 is YYDKDF (reference sequence). The CDR3 covers 15 residues. The DNA of the CDR3 is TGTGCCACCAGCAACCCTCAGGGGAGAAATGAAAAACTGTTTTTT. Its translation: CATSNPQGRNEKLFF.

V gene TRBV7-2 combines with J gene TRBJ2-5; D may be TRBD1 or TRBD2 (5 bases each). This CDR3 region has 16 residues. CDR1 is SGHTA, CDR2 FQGNSA, per germline. Trimming pared 5 bases from V and 5 bases from J, leaving 21 bases between. The CDR3 spells CASSSNPGPGVETQYF. For the CDR3, the DNA is TGTGCCAGCAGCAGTAACCCGGGACCCGGGGTCGAGACCCAGTACTTC.

The rearrangement uses TRBV21-1 and TRBJ2-7; the D segment call TRBD2 is taken from the table without a DNA check. TRBV21-1 is a known pseudogene. The length of the CDR3 is 17 residues. The CDR3 sequence is CASSKELRRGHSYEQYV. The DNA for the CDR3 is TGTGCCAGCAGCAAAGAATTACGGCGGGGCCACTCCTACGAGCAGTACGTC.

The CDR3 sequence: CASSFPTPRAGYEQYV. The CDR3 bases are TGCGCCAGCAGCTTCCCCACTCCGAGGGCAGGGTACGAGCAGTACGTC. The chain has TRBV5-1 and TRBJ2-7, with D perhaps TRBD1 or TRBD2 (5 bases each). This CDR3 is built from 16 residues. Germline-derived CDR1 and CDR2 are SGHRS and YFSETQ. V gave up 2 bases and J gave up 4 bases, with 19 bases separating them.

This clone turned up a few times. The J gene is TRBJ2-5, the V gene TRBV7-3, with unresolved D. V lost 2 bases and J 2 bases, leaving 9 bases between the germline ends. CDR1 SGHTA and CDR2 FQGTGA come from the germline V gene. The CDR3 is 14 amino acids. This CDR3 is CASSLAGVQETQYF. Written as DNA, the CDR3 is TGTGCCAGCAGCTTAGCAGGAGTTCAAGAGACCCAGTACTTC.